This TCR beta chain was observed in a study of blood T cell repertoires in COVID-19. In the study's own analysis: Estimation of nucleated cell counts relied on the amplification of reference gene primers. Assay: immunoSEQ multiplex PCR; the TCRdb copy retains only in-frame clones and omits some. The DNA was the basis for D and trimming; V, J and clone size are from that table. The profile covers fewer than 90,000 clones, with 85% to 90% appearing a single time and roughly 3.9% taken by the ten largest. Trimming removed 10 bases from V and 1 base from J, with 14 bases in between. Looked up from germline, CDR1 is SNHLY and CDR2 is FYNNEI. This CDR3 has 13 residues.

The source material was peripheral blood. This chain joins TRBV2 and TRBJ2-7; TRBD1 might be the D (6 bases). This TCR derives from a man between 65 and 80 years old with active COVID-19. The CDR3 loop reads CATKPGQSYEQYF. In nucleotides, the CDR3 is TGTGCCACCAAACCGGGACAATCCTACGAGCAGTACTTC.